A selection of T cell receptor beta chains follows, all from one sample in a study of Ad26.COV2.S vaccination and SARS-CoV-2 variants. Here immunoSEQ multiplex PCR was the method, and the copy in TCRdb shows in-frame clones only, minus some. This table holds 300,000 to 500,000 clones, roughly nine tenths found once. The material was peripheral blood, obtained in a trial of Ad26.COV2.S vaccine versus placebo. The receptors originated from a person between 18 and 65 years old who received the Ad26.COV2.S COVID-19 vaccine or a placebo. Both conserved end residues are part of each CDR3. A D gene is named only where the DNA matches it firmly. Some rows mark clone size as missing; the rest say once, few, many or name a class of expanded clone.

TRBV5-8	TRBJ2-1	.	.	TGTGCCAGCAGATGGGCCTTGGGCGACAATGAGCAGTTCTTC	CASRWALGDNEQFF
TRBV7-6	TRBJ2-7	.	.	TGTGCCAGCAGCTTAGCTCACAGGGCCTACGAGCAGTACTTC	CASSLAHRAYEQYF
TRBV7-9	TRBJ2-7	.	.	TGTGCCAGCAGCCACCGGCGGGTGGGTCGATACGAGCAGTACTTC	CASSHRRVGRYEQYF
TRBV7-2	TRBJ2-1	.	.	TGTGCCAGCAGCCGGAGCTCCTACAATGAGCAGTTCTTC	CASSRSSYNEQFF
TRBV3-1/TRBV3-2	TRBJ1-3	once	.	TGTGCCAGCAGCCTGATAACAAGGGCAGGTGGTAACACCATATATTTT	CASSLITRAGGNTIYF
TRBV6-5	TRBJ2-4	.	.	TGTGCCAGCTGTCCGGCGTACTCAGCCAAAAACATTCAGTACTTC	CASCPAYSAKNIQYF
TRBV19	TRBJ1-2	.	.	TGTGCCAGTAGCATGCCGGATAATGGCTACACCTTC	CASSMPDNGYTF
TRBV19	TRBJ1-2	.	TRBD1	TGTGCCAGTAGTACGCAGGGGGCGCATGGCTACACCTTC	CASSTQGAHGYTF
TRBV4-1	TRBJ2-7	.	TRBD1	TGCGCCAGCAGCCAAGAGTCAGGGGGCCCCCAGCAGTACTTC	CASSQESGGPQQYF
TRBV4-3	TRBJ2-1	once	.	TGCGCCAGCAGCCAAATCTGGGGTGGTTCCTACAATGAGCAGTTCTTC	CASSQIWGGSYNEQFF
TRBV19	TRBJ1-2	.	.	TGTGCCAGTAGTTCCAGGAGCTATGGCTACACCTTC	CASSSRSYGYTF
TRBV3-1/TRBV3-2	TRBJ1-2	.	.	TGTGCCAGCAGCCAGAGTAGTCTTTACTATGGCTACACCTTC	CASSQSSLYYGYTF
TRBV19	TRBJ1-1	few	.	TGTGCCAGTAGTATGAACACTGAAGCTTTCTTT	CASSMNTEAFF
TRBV6-6	TRBJ2-1	.	.	TGTGCCAGCAGTTATCCATACAATGAGCAGTTCTTC	CASSYPYNEQFF
TRBV25-1	TRBJ2-7	.	.	TGTGCCAGCAGTCATTCGAGCGGAACCTACGAGCAGTACTTC	CASSHSSGTYEQYF